The 17 T cell receptor beta chains given below trace back to one sample, sequenced in a study of follicular helper T cells after annual influenza vaccination. Libraries were prepared by immunoSEQ multiplex PCR; TCRdb keeps only in-frame clonotypes and omits some of them. The data hold about 10,000 clones, with roughly four fifths observed a single time. As for time point: 2014-2015 season, 7 days after vaccination. Sequenced here: CXCR5- memory CD4+ T cells sorted from blood, sampled 7 days after influenza vaccination. These receptors all stem from an adult who received the influenza vaccine.

The V gene is TRBV29-1, the J gene TRBJ1-2; no definite D call. This CDR3 is built from 14 residues. V lost 5 bases and J lost 7, with 20 bases in between. Germline V CDR1 and CDR2: SQVTM, ANQGSEA. In DNA form, the CDR3 reads TGCAGCGTTCGAGAGGTCCCTACCTCAGGTGGCTACACCTTC. It yields the protein CSVREVPTSGGYTF.

This clone was found once. V usage is TRBV27 and J usage is TRBJ1-2, with no clear D. The CDR3 is made up of 14 amino acids. CDR1 is MNHEY and CDR2 is SMNVEV in the germline V gene (reference sequence). The V end was cut by 5 bases, the J end by 8 bases, with 18 bases between. DNA of the CDR3: TGTGCCAGCAGTACCGGGTTGGGAGGCCGCGGCTACACCTTC. This codes for CASSTGLGGRGYTF.

The rearrangement links TRBV11-1 to TRBJ1-1; D might be TRBD1 (6 bases). The germline V gene encodes CDR1 SGHAT and CDR2 FQDESV (reference sequence). Trimming shortened V by 4 bases and J by 4 bases, and 13 bases separated the two germline ends. The CDR3 length is 14 residues. CDR3: CASSYFKQGTEAFF. Here the CDR3 DNA reads TGTGCCAGCAGCTACTTTAAACAGGGCACTGAAGCTTTCTTT.

This clone was picked up one time. The rearrangement links TRBV4-3 to TRBJ1-5; D ambiguous. The V and J ends lost 1 base and 0 bases respectively, with 7 bases between them. There are 15 residues in the CDR3. The germline V gene encodes CDR1 LGHNA and CDR2 YSLEER. This CDR3 is CASSQVLVSNQPQHF. CDR3 DNA sequence: TGCGCCAGCAGCCAAGTACTAGTTAGCAATCAGCCCCAGCATTTT.

The chain recombines TRBV7-8 with TRBJ2-7; 7 bases map to TRBD1. V shed 1 base, J shed 2 bases, and the junction held 8 bases outside the gene matches. This CDR3 is 16 amino acids long. CDR1 SGHVS and CDR2 FQNEAQ come from the germline V gene. This chain's CDR3 is CASSLVRGTFTYEQYF. In DNA, the CDR3 is TGTGCCAGCAGCTTAGTCAGGGGGACCTTTACCTACGAGCAGTACTTC. The full variable domain, in which reference TRBV7-8 and TRBJ2-7 provide the parts outside the CDR3, is GAGVSQSPRYKVAKRGQDVALRCDPISGHVSLFWYQQALGQGPEFLTYFQNEAQLDKSGLPSDRFFAERPEGSVSTLKIQRTQQEDSAVYLCASSLVRGTFTYEQYFGPGTRLTVT.

Only a few counts were recorded for this clone. This chain connects TRBV11-3 to TRBJ2-1, with TRBD1 as a possible D gene (5 bases). There are 12 residues in the CDR3. V was pared by 7 bases and J by 5 bases, with 9 bases between. Germline V CDR1 and CDR2: SGHNT, YENEEA. DNA for the CDR3: TGTGCCAGCAACCTAGGGGACAATGAGCAGTTCTTC. Its translation is CASNLGDNEQFF.

This clone was counted only a few times. The rearrangement joins TRBV5-6 to TRBJ2-7; D may be TRBD1 (6 bases). The CDR3 is made up of 17 amino acids. CDR1 and CDR2 from the germline V gene are SGHDT and YYEEEE. V lost 2 bases to trimming and J lost 1 base, with 19 bases between them. CDR3: CASSFLTGTDSSYEQYF. The CDR3 region has the DNA TGTGCCAGCAGCTTTTTGACTGGCACGGACAGTTCCTACGAGCAGTACTTC.

This chain joins TRBV5-1 and TRBJ2-5; weak D call: TRBD2 (6 bases). Germline V lookup: CDR1 SGHRS, CDR2 YFSETQ. The CDR3 sequence is 15 residues long. V lost 0 bases and J 1 base, leaving 10 bases between the germline ends. CDR3 amino acids: CASSLVSGIQETQYF. The CDR3 nucleotides read TGCGCCAGCAGCTTGGTTAGCGGAATCCAAGAGACCCAGTACTTC.

J is TRBJ2-3 and V is TRBV5-1; 7 nucleotides match TRBD2. With 6 bases clipped from V and 2 bases from J, the junction kept 6 bases outside the gene matches. CDR1 SGHRS and CDR2 YFSETQ come from the germline V gene. The CDR3 is 14 residues long. The CDR3 coding sequence is TGCGCCAGCAACCTAGCGGTGCTCACAGATACGCAGTATTTT. Translating it yields CASNLAVLTDTQYF.

The V gene is TRBV13, the J gene TRBJ2-7; no reliable D call. CDR1 and CDR2 (germline): PRHDT, FYEKMQ (reference sequence). The CDR3 sequence is 14 residues long. The V end was cut by 5 bases, the J end by 1 base, with 12 bases between. The CDR3 loop is CASSLDGFSYEQYF. In DNA, the CDR3 is TGTGCCAGCAGCCTGGACGGTTTTTCCTACGAGCAGTACTTC.

This chain uses TRBV7-2 with TRBJ2-1; 8 nucleotides align to TRBD2. The germline CDR1 and CDR2 sequences are SGHTA and FQGNSA. The V segment lost 5 bases and the J segment 5 bases; nucleotides outside the gene matches: 8. This CDR3 is built from 15 residues. The CDR3 nucleotides are TGTGCCAGCAGCCCCTGGGCGGGGGGACACAATGAGCAGTTCTTC. The encoded protein is CASSPWAGGHNEQFF.

This chain connects TRBV10-3 to TRBJ2-2; tentative D call: TRBD2 (5 bases). Trimming stripped 10 bases from V and 2 bases from J, with 17 bases between. In germline, CDR1 is ENHRY, CDR2 SYGVKD. This CDR3 has 15 residues. The CDR3, as DNA: TGTGCCACGTCCGGGTTAGCGCTAAACACCGGGGAGCTGTTTTTT. Its protein is CATSGLALNTGELFF.

This chain uses TRBV6-5 with TRBJ2-1, with 9 nucleotides matching TRBD1. The V gene end was trimmed by 10 bases and the J gene end by 9 bases; junction bases not matched to a gene: 16. There are 15 residues in the CDR3. Germline CDR1 is MNHEY and CDR2 is SVGAGI. Written as DNA, the CDR3 is TGTGCCACCTCCTCGGGGGACAGGGAATTAATTGAGCAGTTCTTC. Translation gives CATSSGDRELIEQFF.

This clone has a handful of counts. The chain recombines TRBV9 with TRBJ2-6; 12 bases are a match to TRBD2. The CDR3 length is 19 residues. The germline V gene has CDR1 SGDLS and CDR2 YYNGEE. The J segment lost 0 bases and the V segment lost 2 bases, leaving 6 bases of the junction unmatched. The CDR3 region is CASSVRLAGADSGANVLTF. The DNA of the CDR3 is TGTGCCAGCAGCGTGAGACTAGCGGGGGCCGACTCTGGGGCCAACGTCCTGACTTTC.

The chain has TRBV14 and TRBJ1-1; D gene ambiguous. This CDR3 is 11 amino acids long. Germline CDR1 and CDR2: SGHDN and FVKESK. V lost 3 bases and J 9 bases, leaving 8 bases between the germline ends. CDR3 residues: CASSHGLKAFF. CDR3 DNA sequence: TGTGCCAGCAGCCATGGCCTCAAAGCTTTCTTT.

The chain has TRBV7-9 and TRBJ1-3; tentative D call: TRBD1 (5 bases). V shed 3 bases and J shed 2 bases, with 20 bases lying between them. Germline loops: CDR1 SEHNR, CDR2 FQNEAQ (reference sequence). The length of the CDR3 is 18 residues. This CDR3 reads CASSFAGPTGSPGNTIYF. As DNA, the CDR3 is TGTGCCAGCAGCTTTGCGGGACCCACGGGGTCCCCTGGAAACACCATATATTTT.

Here the CDR3 DNA reads TGCGCCAGCAAACGAGGGACAAATCGTAATAACTATGGCTACACCTTC. Residues: CASKRGTNRNNYGYTF. The V call is TRBV5-1, the J call TRBJ1-2; weak D call: TRBD1 (6 bases). Germline V lookup: CDR1 SGHRS, CDR2 YFSETQ. The CDR3 loop spans 16 amino acids. V was trimmed by 6 bases and J by 1 base, leaving 19 bases between them.